This is a list of T cell receptor beta chains from one sample in a study of control samples from healthy donors and cancer patients. Profiled with immunoSEQ multiplex PCR; TCRdb holds only in-frame clones, not every one. The table shows roughly 30,000 clones, with 80% to 95% occurring only once. Sequenced sample: PBMCs. All receptors derive from a man aged 35-49 years with colorectal cancer. Each CDR3 is given with its conserved first and last residue. The order of the fields is V gene, J gene, clone size, D gene, CDR3 length, CDR3 protein, CDR3 DNA. The D gene is left open where the match is weak. The listing skips clone size in some rows; elsewhere it reads once, few, many or a size class.

TRBV5-6	TRBJ2-1	NA	TRBD2	15	CASSLLAGGPHEQFF	TGTGCCAGCAGCTTGCTAGCGGGGGGGCCACATGAGCAGTTCTTC
TRBV6-5	TRBJ1-4	NA	NA	14	CASRQQGGNEKLFF	TGTGCCAGCAGACAGCAGGGTGGTAATGAAAAACTGTTTTTT
TRBV5-6	TRBJ2-7	NA	NA	14	CASSLGRRGYEQYF	TGTGCCAGCAGCTTGGGACGGAGGGGCTACGAGCAGTACTTC
TRBV2	TRBJ2-6	NA	NA	15	CASRRGDSGANVLTF	TGTGCCAGCAGGCGCGGGGACTCTGGGGCCAACGTCCTGACTTTC
TRBV6-5	TRBJ1-1	NA	NA	13	CASSQTRNTEAFF	TGTGCCAGCAGTCAAACCAGGAACACTGAAGCTTTCTTT
TRBV6-6	TRBJ1-1	NA	TRBD1	15	CASSYGGTGGTEAFF	TGTGCCAGCAGTTACGGCGGGACAGGGGGCACTGAAGCTTTCTTT
TRBV6-2/TRBV6-3	TRBJ2-3	NA	NA	16	CASSPGGGGPLDTQYF	TGTGCCAGCAGCCCTGGGGGCGGGGGCCCCCTGGATACGCAGTATTTT
TRBV21-1	TRBJ2-3	NA	NA	15	CASSKVHGGRDTQYF	TGTGCCAGCAGCAAAGTTCACGGGGGGAGAGATACGCAGTATTTT
TRBV9	TRBJ1-2	NA	TRBD1	13	CASMDRGLRGYTF	TGTGCCAGCATGGACAGGGGTCTCCGTGGCTACACCTTC
TRBV7-2	TRBJ2-7	once	TRBD2	12	CASSLRGLGLYF	TGTGCCAGCAGCTTACGCGGACTAGGCCTGTACTTC
TRBV25-1	TRBJ1-3	NA	NA	14	CASSELASGNTIYF	TGTGCCAGCAGTGAACTGGCCTCTGGAAACACCATATATTTT
TRBV18	TRBJ1-1	NA	NA	14	CASSPLDTGTEAFF	TGTGCCAGCTCACCGCTCGATACAGGGACTGAAGCTTTCTTT
TRBV30	TRBJ1-2	NA	NA	12	CAWSGGAPGYTF	TGTGCCTGGAGTGGAGGAGCTCCCGGCTACACCTTC
TRBV5-1	TRBJ2-1	few	TRBD2	14	CASSFLAGNNEQFF	TGCGCCAGCAGCTTTCTAGCGGGGAACAATGAGCAGTTCTTC